Each of the 18 T cell receptor beta chains below was sequenced from the same sample in a study of blood T cell repertoires in COVID-19. Sequencing used immunoSEQ multiplex PCR; TCRdb keeps in-frame clones, though not all of them. The data hold roughly 130,000 clones, with roughly 75% observed a single time. The sequenced sample was peripheral blood. These receptors were taken from a man aged 60-69 years with active or convalescent COVID-19.

V gene TRBV28 combines with J gene TRBJ2-5; tentative D call: TRBD1 (6 bases). Trimming pared 5 bases from V and 2 bases from J, leaving 15 bases between. This CDR3 contains 15 residues. Germline values: CDR1 MDHEN, CDR2 SYDVKM. CDR3 DNA: TGTGCCAGCAGTCCTGGTGGACAGCTTCAAGAGACCCAGTACTTC. Protein sequence: CASSPGGQLQETQYF.

CDR3 nucleotide sequence: TGTGCCTGGAGTCGGGACAGGGGCTCTGGAAACACCATATATTTT. Amino acids: CAWSRDRGSGNTIYF. This chain uses TRBV30 with TRBJ1-3, with 10 bases matching TRBD1. CDR1 GTSNPN and CDR2 SVGIG come from the germline V gene (reference sequence). The V and J ends lost 2 bases and 0 bases, in that order; junction bases with no gene match: 1. The CDR3 contains 15 residues.

The chain has TRBV2 and TRBJ2-2; TRBD2 agrees at 8 bases. V lost 4 bases to trimming and J lost 5 bases; unmatched junction nucleotides: 6. Germline V gene lookup returns CDR1 SNHLY and CDR2 FYNNEI. This CDR3 region has 15 residues. For the CDR3, the DNA is TGTGCCAGCAGTGTCGGTAGCGGGAAAACCGGGGAGCTGTTTTTT. It yields the protein CASSVGSGKTGELFF.

This clone was found once. The V and J genes are TRBV5-5 and TRBJ2-1; 7 nucleotides line up with TRBD2. The trim removed 0 bases at V and 7 bases at J, leaving 4 bases unmatched. The CDR3 has 14 amino acids. Looked up from germline, CDR1 is SGHKS and CDR2 is YYEKEE (reference sequence). CDR3 coding DNA: TGTGCCAGCAGCTTGGCAGCGGGACGGAATGAGCAGTTCTTC. Protein product: CASSLAAGRNEQFF.

The rearrangement joins TRBV11-2 to TRBJ1-4, with 7 bases lining up with TRBD1. The V gene's germline CDR1 is SGHAT and CDR2 FQNNGV. The trim removed 1 base at V and 5 bases at J, leaving 7 bases unmatched. CDR3 size: 16 residues. CDR3 sequence (DNA): TGTGCCAGCAGCTTAGTGACCGGGACAGTAAATGAAAAACTGTTTTTT. It encodes CASSLVTGTVNEKLFF.

V and J are TRBV30 and TRBJ2-7; D gene unclear. Germline lookup yields CDR1 GTSNPN and CDR2 SVGIG (reference sequence). The CDR3 is 12 residues long. V was pared by 0 bases and J by 4 bases, with 7 bases between. In DNA form, the CDR3 reads TGTGCCTGGAGTGTATCACAATACGAGCAGTACTTC. Residues: CAWSVSQYEQYF.

V and J are TRBV5-4 and TRBJ2-3, with D unclear. V was trimmed by 1 base and J by 3 bases, leaving 6 bases between them. The CDR3 has 13 amino acids. Per the germline V gene, CDR1 is SGHNT and CDR2 is YYREEE (reference sequence). CDR3 sequence reads: CASSLRYTDTQYF. CDR3 in DNA: TGTGCCAGCAGCTTGCGCTATACAGATACGCAGTATTTT.

The CDR3: CASSPQGGEQYF. The CDR3 DNA sequence: TGTGCCAGCAGTCCCCAGGGGGGCGAGCAGTACTTC. V gene TRBV6-2 or TRBV6-3 combines with J gene TRBJ2-7, with D perhaps matching TRBD1 (7 bases). The CDR3 extends over 12 amino acids. Germline CDR1 MNHEY, CDR2 SVGEGT. Trimming took off 5 bases at V and 6 bases at J, with 11 bases between the two ends.

V usage is TRBV28 and J usage is TRBJ2-1, with D perhaps TRBD2 (6 bases). Trimming took off 3 bases at V and 0 bases at J, with 24 bases between the two ends. This CDR3 is 20 amino acids long. Germline V lookup: CDR1 MDHEN, CDR2 SYDVKM. The DNA of the CDR3 is TGTGCCAGCAGTTTTGAGGGTAGCGGAGCCTTAAGGAGCTCCTACAATGAGCAGTTCTTC. This sequence encodes CASSFEGSGALRSSYNEQFF.

The gene calls are TRBV2 and TRBJ1-6, with 9 positions matching TRBD1. Germline V lookup: CDR1 SNHLY, CDR2 FYNNEI. The CDR3 sequence is 15 residues long. Trimming at V came to 6 bases and at J to 5 bases, leaving 5 bases not matched to a gene. The CDR3 sequence is CASRIGQGNNSPLHF. The CDR3 DNA sequence: TGTGCCAGCAGGATAGGACAGGGGAATAATTCACCCCTCCACTTT.

The rearrangement uses TRBV7-9 and TRBJ2-3; no firm D call. Germline V gives CDR1 SEHNR, CDR2 FQNEAQ (reference sequence). The V and J ends lost 3 bases and 0 bases respectively, with 13 bases between them. The CDR3 contains 16 residues. The CDR3 here is CASSFITVSSTDTQYF. In DNA, the CDR3 is TGTGCCAGCAGCTTCATAACAGTTTCTAGCACAGATACGCAGTATTTT.

The chain couples TRBV5-1 to TRBJ2-7, with 7 bases fitting TRBD1. J lost 0 bases, V lost 4 bases, and 4 bases had no gene match. The CDR3 consists of 14 residues. Germline values: CDR1 SGHRS, CDR2 YFSETQ. The CDR3 sequence is CASSRDRASYEQYF. Written as DNA, the CDR3 is TGCGCCAGCAGCCGGGACAGAGCCTCCTACGAGCAGTACTTC. Full variable domain (remainder filled in from reference TRBV5-1 and TRBJ2-7): KAGVTQTPRYLIKTRGQQVTLSCSPISGHRSVSWYQQTPGQGLQFLFEYFSETQRNKGNFPGRFSGRQFSNSRSEMNVSTLELGDSALYLCASSRDRASYEQYFGPGTRLTVT.

V gene TRBV6-5 combines with J gene TRBJ1-3; 8 positions match TRBD1. Unmatched junction bases numbered 5, after V lost 6 bases and J lost 4 bases. Per the germline V gene, CDR1 is MNHEY and CDR2 is SVGAGI. The length of the CDR3 is 14 residues. The CDR3 loop reads CASRTGVRGNTIYF. The DNA for the CDR3 is TGTGCCAGCAGGACAGGGGTTCGCGGAAACACCATATATTTT.

In this sample, this clone turned up a few times. The rearrangement joins TRBV7-9 to TRBJ2-1; 10 nucleotides match TRBD2. V gave up 11 bases and J gave up 3 bases; unmatched junction bases: 13. The germline gives CDR1 SEHNR, CDR2 FQNEAQ (reference sequence). The CDR3 is made up of 16 amino acids. The CDR3 nucleotides are TGTGCCGAGGCCCCTAGCGGGAGCCGGAACTACAATGAGCAGTTCTTC. Encoded protein: CAEAPSGSRNYNEQFF.

The chain is built from TRBV7-2 and TRBJ2-3; maybe TRBD2 (5 bases). Germline V gene lookup returns CDR1 SGHTA and CDR2 FQGNSA. There are 13 residues in the CDR3. Trimming removed 3 bases at V and 3 bases at J, with 7 bases between. The CDR3 region has the DNA TGTGCCAGCAGCTTCCTAGCAACAGATACGCAGTATTTT. It translates to CASSFLATDTQYF.

The chain recombines TRBV11-3 with TRBJ1-6; D possibly corresponds to TRBD1 (5 bases). V was shortened by 1 base and J by 10 bases, with 11 bases between the two germline ends. Germline CDR1 SGHNT, CDR2 YENEEA. The CDR3 totals 14 residues. In DNA, the CDR3 is TGTGCCAGCAGCTTAGGGGGGGTGAACTCACCCCTCCACTTT. This gives the protein CASSLGGVNSPLHF. The full variable domain, its missing parts supplied by reference TRBV11-3 and TRBJ1-6, is EAGVVQSPRYKIIEKKQPVAFWCNPISGHNTLYWYLQNLGQGPELLIRYENEEAVDDSQLPKDRFSAERLKGVDSTLKIQPAELGDSAVYLCASSLGGVNSPLHFGNGTRLTVT.

This clone was detected once. This chain joins TRBV5-4 and TRBJ2-5; possible D gene TRBD1, 6 bases. There are 15 residues in the CDR3. Trimming stripped 3 bases from V and 4 bases from J, with 16 bases between. CDR1 and CDR2 (germline): SGHNT, YYREEE (reference sequence). The CDR3 DNA reads TGTGCCAGCAGCTCGGACCAGGGGTTAGGAGAGACCCAGTACTTC. Translating it yields CASSSDQGLGETQYF.

The chain couples TRBV29-1 to TRBJ2-1; TRBD1 aligns across 7 bases. The CDR3 has 11 residues. Trimming cost V 6 bases and J 4 bases; bases outside gene matches: 0. CDR1 SQVTM and CDR2 ANQGSEA come from the germline V gene. The CDR3 protein is CSVTGYNEQFF. CDR3 nucleotide sequence: TGCAGCGTGACAGGGTACAATGAGCAGTTCTTC.